The following is a TCR beta chain sequence with its context. Trimming removed 4 bases from V and 8 bases from J, with 19 bases in between. Germline CDR1 is MNHEY and CDR2 is SMNVEV (reference sequence). The length of the CDR3 is 15 residues. This sample was taken from a study of blood T cell repertoires in COVID-19. Study summary: The United States, Italy and Spain supplied acute and convalescent COVID-19 samples. T cells, B-cell-depleted T cells, or PBMCs provided the cDNA or gDNA that served as material.

Per the authors' pipeline: Counts of nucleated cells, estimated from reference gene primer amplification, were obtained. Clones were read by immunoSEQ multiplex PCR, and TCRdb kept only the in-frame ones, dropping some. D and trimming were read from the DNA, whereas the V and J calls and clone size are those reported in that table. The sample yields about 500,000 clones, about 91% seen once. Recruited during active infection, patients (from Seattle) were subsequently followed longitudinally. The source material was peripheral blood. The receptor was isolated from a man between 18 and 35 years old with COVID-19, enrolled during active disease. The chain recombines TRBV27 with TRBJ2-3, with a possible D match to TRBD1 (7 bases). CDR3 in DNA: TGTGCCAGCAGTTCAAAAGGGGGCCCAGCGGGTACGCAGTATTTT. Translated, it gives CASSSKGGPAGTQYF.